Listed here are 18 T cell receptor beta chains from one sample, sequenced in a study of blood T cell repertoires in COVID-19. Assay: immunoSEQ multiplex PCR; the TCRdb copy retains only in-frame clones and omits some. The table includes about 97,000 clones, 81% detected once. Sequencing was carried out using peripheral blood. The source is a man aged 55 to 70 with acute or convalescent COVID-19.

The chain is built from TRBV4-3 and TRBJ2-5, with 7 bases that match TRBD1. CDR3 size: 15 residues. Looked up from germline, CDR1 is LGHNA and CDR2 is YSLEER. Trimming took 1 base from V and 9 from J; bases not matched to a gene: 11. In DNA, the CDR3 is TGCGCCAGCAGCCAAGCCCTGACAGGGCCGCCGGCCCAGTACTTC. Translated, it gives CASSQALTGPPAQYF.

The chain joins TRBV11-2 to TRBJ2-5; the D is unclear. There are 11 residues in the CDR3. V was pared by 1 base and J by 5 bases, with 2 bases between. Germline V gives CDR1 SGHAT, CDR2 FQNNGV. This chain's CDR3 is CASSLAETQYF. In DNA, the CDR3 is TGTGCCAGCAGCTTAGCGGAGACCCAGTACTTC. Combining the CDR3 with reference TRBV11-2 and TRBJ2-5 gives the whole variable domain EAGVAQSPRYKIIEKRQSVAFWCNPISGHATLYWYQQILGQGPKLLIQFQNNGVVDDSQLPKDRFSAERLKGVDSTLKIQPAKLEDSAVYLCASSLAETQYFGPGTRLLVL.

The genes are TRBV19 and TRBJ2-5; 12 nucleotides agree with TRBD2. Germline assignment: CDR1 LNHDA and CDR2 SQIVND (reference sequence). The CDR3 totals 16 residues. The junction had 9 bases not matched to a gene; V was cut back by 5 bases and J by 5 bases. Here the CDR3 reads CASSPRQLAGGETQYF. The CDR3 DNA reads TGTGCCAGTAGTCCCCGACAACTAGCGGGGGGTGAGACCCAGTACTTC.

The chain combines TRBV19 with TRBJ1-2; no reliable D call. The V gene's germline CDR1 is LNHDA and CDR2 SQIVND (reference sequence). The CDR3 totals 14 residues. Trimming removed 6 bases from V and 0 bases from J, with 11 bases in between. CDR3 sequence (DNA): TGTGCCAGTAGAGATCAGGCGACTAACTATGGCTACACCTTC. Translation gives CASRDQATNYGYTF.

The chain links TRBV5-6 to TRBJ2-7; the D is unclear. The CDR3 loop spans 14 amino acids. The germline V gene encodes CDR1 SGHDT and CDR2 YYEEEE. The V and J ends lost 0 bases and 3 bases respectively, with 10 bases between them. The CDR3 is CASSLAPGNYEQYF. The CDR3 nucleotides are TGTGCCAGCAGCTTGGCTCCAGGCAACTACGAGCAGTACTTC.

The chain has TRBV5-1 and TRBJ2-1; D may be TRBD2 (6 bases). V gave up 2 bases and J gave up 4 bases, with 10 bases separating them. The CDR3 is 14 residues long. The germline V gene encodes CDR1 SGHRS and CDR2 YFSETQ. CDR3 DNA: TGCGCCAGCAGCTTTCCGGGAGCTTACAATGAGCAGTTCTTC. It specifies CASSFPGAYNEQFF. The full variable domain, rest sourced from reference TRBV5-1 and TRBJ2-1, is KAGVTQTPRYLIKTRGQQVTLSCSPISGHRSVSWYQQTPGQGLQFLFEYFSETQRNKGNFPGRFSGRQFSNSRSEMNVSTLELGDSALYLCASSFPGAYNEQFFGPGTRLTVL.

This clone was seen a single time. This chain joins TRBV7-2 and TRBJ2-1, with D possibly TRBD1 on 6 matching bases. V was shortened by 5 bases and J by 7 bases, with 12 bases between the two germline ends. Per the germline V gene, CDR1 is SGHTA and CDR2 is FQGNSA. This CDR3 is 13 amino acids long. The CDR3 DNA sequence: TGTGCCAGCAGCACGCAAGACAGGAATGAGCAGTTCTTC. The encoded protein is CASSTQDRNEQFF.

The chain combines TRBV6-2 or TRBV6-3 with TRBJ2-3; 8 bases match TRBD1. The CDR3 consists of 16 residues. Germline loops: CDR1 MNHEY, CDR2 SVGEGT. Germline trimming cut 6 bases from V and 8 bases from J; bases unmatched to any gene: 16. The CDR3 bases are TGTGCCAGCAGCTCGACCTCCGGGACAGGTTCTCGTACGCAGTATTTT. This encodes CASSSTSGTGSRTQYF.

V usage is TRBV5-4 and J usage is TRBJ1-2; 8 bases fit TRBD1. From germline, CDR1 is SGHNT and CDR2 YYREEE (reference sequence). V shed 0 bases, J shed 11 bases, and the junction held 9 bases outside the gene matches. This CDR3 region has 14 residues. The CDR3 DNA sequence: TGTGCCAGCAGCTTGGCCATGGACAGGGTGCAGTACACCTTC. Its protein product is CASSLAMDRVQYTF.

V usage is TRBV28 and J usage is TRBJ1-1; possible D gene TRBD1, 5 bases. Trimming took 2 bases from V and 11 from J, leaving 15 bases between them. Germline V gives CDR1 MDHEN, CDR2 SYDVKM. This CDR3 contains 13 residues. CDR3 nucleotide sequence: TGTGCCAGCAGTTTAGACAGATTAGGGATGGCTTTCTTT. Its protein is CASSLDRLGMAFF.

The V call is TRBV28, the J call TRBJ2-7, with 8 bases fitting TRBD2. This CDR3 has 15 residues. Germline V CDR1 and CDR2: MDHEN, SYDVKM. The ends lost 3 bases at V and 2 bases at J; junction bases unmatched: 6. The CDR3 DNA reads TGTGCCAGCAGTTTGGGAAGCGGGAGAACCTACGAGCAGTACTTC. It yields the protein CASSLGSGRTYEQYF.

The chain is built from TRBV6-6 and TRBJ1-6, with D perhaps matching TRBD1 (5 bases). V was pared by 1 base and J by 6 bases, with 13 bases between. CDR3 length: 16 residues. Germline V gene lookup returns CDR1 MNHNY and CDR2 SVGAGI (reference sequence). This CDR3 reads CASSYFGQGLNSPLHF. DNA of the CDR3: TGTGCCAGCAGTTACTTTGGGCAGGGACTTAATTCACCCCTCCACTTT.

This clone showed up just a few times. The chain links TRBV7-9 to TRBJ2-7; D is unclear. There are 11 residues in the CDR3. CDR1 is SEHNR, CDR2 FQNEAQ, per germline (reference sequence). Deletions cut 5 bases from V and 4 bases from J, with 6 bases between. CDR3 region: CASSAQYEQYF. In DNA, the CDR3 is TGTGCCAGCAGCGCACAATACGAGCAGTACTTC.

CDR3 DNA sequence: TGTGCCAGCAGCTTCTCCGAAACACAGTTTGAAGCTTTCTTT. This translates into CASSFSETQFEAFF. The chain carries TRBV5-5 and TRBJ1-1; no clear D gene. Germline loops: CDR1 SGHKS, CDR2 YYEKEE (reference sequence). V lost 2 bases, J lost 7 bases, and 15 bases lay in between. This CDR3 has 14 residues.

This chain connects TRBV28 to TRBJ2-7; 7 positions match TRBD1. This CDR3 region has 12 residues. The V and J ends lost 8 bases and 4 bases, in that order; junction bases with no gene match: 5. Germline assignment: CDR1 MDHEN and CDR2 SYDVKM. The CDR3 nucleotides are TGTGCCAGCGGCAGGGGGATATACGAGCAGTACTTC. Protein: CASGRGIYEQYF.

The genes are TRBV5-5 and TRBJ1-1, with a possible D match to TRBD1 (6 bases). The CDR3 has 14 residues. Trimming left V 4 bases short and J 4 bases short, with 14 bases between. Germline V CDR1 and CDR2: SGHKS, YYEKEE (reference sequence). CDR3 amino acids: CASSRTGGGTEAFF. The CDR3 DNA sequence: TGTGCCAGCAGCCGGACGGGGGGCGGCACTGAAGCTTTCTTT.

This chain joins TRBV28 and TRBJ1-2, with TRBD1 as a possible D gene (5 bases). V gave up 1 base and J gave up 4 bases, with 13 bases separating them. The CDR3 loop spans 15 amino acids. From germline, CDR1 is MDHEN and CDR2 SYDVKM. This CDR3 reads CASSLSRGGGYGYTF. As DNA, the CDR3 is TGTGCCAGCAGTTTATCTAGGGGCGGCGGCTATGGCTACACCTTC.

This chain connects TRBV24-1 to TRBJ2-5, with TRBD1 matching 10 bases. There are 16 residues in the CDR3. The V gene's germline CDR1 is KGHDR and CDR2 SFDVKD. Trimming took 5 bases from V and 7 from J; bases not matched to a gene: 12. The CDR3 DNA is TGTGCCACCAGTGCTACCGGGACAGGGGACTTTGGGACCCAGTACTTC. It specifies CATSATGTGDFGTQYF.